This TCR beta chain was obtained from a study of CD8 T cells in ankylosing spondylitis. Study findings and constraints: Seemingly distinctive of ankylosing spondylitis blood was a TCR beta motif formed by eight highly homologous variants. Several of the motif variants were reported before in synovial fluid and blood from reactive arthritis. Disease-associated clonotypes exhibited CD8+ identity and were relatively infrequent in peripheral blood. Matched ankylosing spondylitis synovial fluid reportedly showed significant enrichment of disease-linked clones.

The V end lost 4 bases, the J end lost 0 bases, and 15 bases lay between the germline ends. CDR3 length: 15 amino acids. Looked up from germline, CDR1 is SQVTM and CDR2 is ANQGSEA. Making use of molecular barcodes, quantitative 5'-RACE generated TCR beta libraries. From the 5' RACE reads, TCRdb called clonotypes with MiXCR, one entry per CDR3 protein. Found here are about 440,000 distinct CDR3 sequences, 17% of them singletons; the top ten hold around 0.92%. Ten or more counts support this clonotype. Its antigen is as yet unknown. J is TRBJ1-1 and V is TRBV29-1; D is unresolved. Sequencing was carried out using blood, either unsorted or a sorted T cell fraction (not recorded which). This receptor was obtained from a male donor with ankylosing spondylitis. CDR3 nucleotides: TGCAGCGTTGGCCGGGGAGGGTCGATGAACACTGAAGCTTTCTTT. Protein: CSVGRGGSMNTEAFF.